These 24 T cell receptor beta chains were sequenced from one sample in a study of blood T cell repertoires in COVID-19. Assay used: immunoSEQ multiplex PCR; TCRdb lists only in-frame clones, some missing. The sample comprises approximately 360,000 clones, around nine tenths of which are singletons, and around 0.91% rests with the top ten. Sequencing input: PBMCs or T cells enriched from blood (not recorded which). These receptors were obtained from a woman in her twenties or thirties with acute COVID-19.

The chain combines TRBV10-1 with TRBJ1-1; TRBD1 aligns across 8 bases. The germline CDR1 and CDR2 sequences are WNHNN and SYGVQD (reference sequence). The trim removed 8 bases at V and 5 bases at J, leaving 7 bases unmatched. CDR3 length: 13 amino acids. In nucleotides, the CDR3 is TGCGCCAGCCCCGACAGGGGAGGGACTGAAGCTTTCTTT. Its protein product is CASPDRGGTEAFF.

The chain links TRBV9 to TRBJ1-6; D remains ambiguous. Trimming removed 1 base at V and 6 bases at J, with 5 bases between. The germline CDR1 and CDR2 sequences are SGDLS and YYNGEE. The CDR3 consists of 13 residues. CDR3 nucleotide sequence: TGTGCCAGCAGCGTACAGATTAATTCACCCCTCCACTTT. Its translation: CASSVQINSPLHF.

The chain employs TRBV7-9 and TRBJ1-4, with 8 bases that match TRBD1. The CDR3 consists of 17 residues. Trimming took 0 bases from V and 5 from J; bases not matched to a gene: 8. CDR1 is SEHNR and CDR2 is FQNEAQ in the germline V gene (reference sequence). The CDR3 here is CASSLAPGQVGNEKLFF. Here the CDR3 DNA reads TGTGCCAGCAGCTTAGCGCCGGGACAGGTGGGGAATGAAAAACTGTTTTTT.

This clone appeared once. V usage is TRBV5-1 and J usage is TRBJ1-2; maybe TRBD1 (6 bases). The V and J ends lost 0 bases and 4 bases respectively, with 13 bases between them. The CDR3 covers 15 residues. In germline, CDR1 is SGHRS, CDR2 YFSETQ. The CDR3 DNA sequence: TGCGCCAGCAGCTTGGGGGCAGGGGACCTCTATGGCTACACCTTC. Protein sequence: CASSLGAGDLYGYTF.

The chain recombines TRBV19 with TRBJ1-1, with a tentative D call TRBD1 (6 bases). V was trimmed by 6 bases and J by 1 base, leaving 12 bases between them. Germline CDR1 reads LNHDA; CDR2 reads SQIVND (reference sequence). This CDR3 is 14 amino acids long. The CDR3: CASSRRDTNTEAFF. In nucleotides, the CDR3 is TGTGCCAGTAGCCGTCGGGACACGAACACTGAAGCTTTCTTT.

This chain joins TRBV19 and TRBJ2-3, with D perhaps TRBD2 (6 bases). Per germline, CDR1 LNHDA and CDR2 SQIVND (reference sequence). The V end was cut by 5 bases, the J end by 4 bases, with 16 bases between. This CDR3 spans 15 amino acids. CDR3 DNA: TGTGCCAGTAGTCCTGGACTACTGGTCCCAGATACGCAGTATTTT. Protein sequence: CASSPGLLVPDTQYF.

This clone was picked up one time. The chain combines TRBV3-1 (or the pseudogene TRBV3-2) with TRBJ1-1; D is undetermined. This CDR3 spans 11 amino acids. The V and J ends lost 3 bases and 6 bases respectively, with 5 bases between them. Germline V gene data show CDR1 as LGHDT and CDR2 as YNNKEL (reference sequence). CDR3 nucleotide sequence: TGTGCCAGCAGCCACCAGGCTGAAGCTTTCTTT. Residues: CASSHQAEAFF.

The gene calls are TRBV6-2 or TRBV6-3 and TRBJ2-7, with TRBD1 matching over 7 bases. With V trimmed by 4 bases and J by 6 bases, 9 bases remained unmatched. The CDR3 consists of 14 residues. CDR1 MNHEY and CDR2 SVGEGT come from the germline V gene. CDR3 nucleotides: TGTGCCAGCAGTTCTTTGAGACAGGGATCCGAGCAGTACTTC. It codes for CASSSLRQGSEQYF.

This clone came up once. The chain links TRBV10-3 to TRBJ1-2, with TRBD1 matching 8 bases. J gave up 3 bases and V 2 bases, and 5 bases lay outside the gene matches. CDR1 and CDR2 (germline): ENHRY, SYGVKD. This CDR3 spans 15 amino acids. The CDR3 DNA reads TGTGCCATCAGTGAGACTGGGACAGGCGACTATGGCTACACCTTC. Its protein is CAISETGTGDYGYTF.

The V and J genes are TRBV6-5 and TRBJ2-7; 9 bases are shared with TRBD2. V dropped 8 bases and J dropped 5; count of bases not matched to a gene: 10. Germline-derived CDR1 and CDR2 are MNHEY and SVGAGI. There are 14 residues in the CDR3. The CDR3 DNA reads TGTGCCAGCTGGGGCGGACTAGCGACCCACGAGCAGTACTTC. Translating gives CASWGGLATHEQYF.

The J gene is TRBJ1-1, the V gene TRBV6-1, with 8 bases fitting TRBD1. The CDR3 is 16 amino acids. Looked up from germline, CDR1 is MNHNS and CDR2 is SASEGT. The J segment lost 1 base and the V segment lost 2 bases, leaving 6 bases of the junction unmatched. For the CDR3, the DNA is TGTGCCAGCAGTGAAATGTCAGGGGGCAGGAACACTGAAGCTTTCTTT. This encodes CASSEMSGGRNTEAFF.

This chain uses TRBV9 with TRBJ2-3; TRBD2 aligns across 8 bases. This CDR3 is built from 14 residues. After removal of 3 bases from V and 4 bases from J, the junction contained 4 bases not matched to a gene. Germline CDR1 is SGDLS and CDR2 is YYNGEE. CDR3 sequence: CASSDRGGADTQYF. The CDR3 region has the DNA TGTGCCAGCAGCGATCGGGGGGGCGCAGATACGCAGTATTTT.

The rearrangement uses TRBV18 and TRBJ2-7; D possibly corresponds to TRBD1 (6 bases). V was trimmed by 2 bases and J by 0 bases, leaving 17 bases between them. The CDR3 consists of 17 residues. CDR1 KGHSH and CDR2 LQKENI come from the germline V gene. CDR3 bases: TGTGCCAGCTCACCATGGGGCGGTGGGGGCTTCTCCTACGAGCAGTACTTC. This translates into CASSPWGGGGFSYEQYF. Combining the CDR3 with reference TRBV18 and TRBJ2-7 gives the whole variable domain NAGVMQNPRHLVRRRGQEARLRCSPMKGHSHVYWYRQLPEEGLKFMVYLQKENIIDESGMPKERFSAEFPKEGPSILRIQQVVRGDSAAYFCASSPWGGGGFSYEQYFGPGTRLTVT.

The genes are TRBV10-3 and TRBJ2-6, with 8 bases fitting TRBD2. The CDR3 covers 15 residues. After removal of 8 bases from V and 4 bases from J, the junction contained 7 bases not matched to a gene. In germline, CDR1 is ENHRY, CDR2 SYGVKD. The CDR3 nucleotides are TGTGCCATCCACGGGGGGGCGAGAGGGGCCAACGTCCTGACTTTC. Protein sequence: CAIHGGARGANVLTF.

The genes are TRBV2 and TRBJ2-7; D remains ambiguous. Germline V CDR1 and CDR2: SNHLY, FYNNEI. The CDR3 loop spans 13 amino acids. Trimming cost V 4 bases and J 2 bases, with 9 bases left between them. CDR3 in amino acids: CASSGPRTYEQYF. The DNA of the CDR3 is TGTGCCAGCAGTGGACCCAGGACCTACGAGCAGTACTTC.

This chain uses TRBV7-9 with TRBJ1-6, with a possible D match to TRBD1 (6 bases). The CDR3 runs 16 residues. Trimming left V 7 bases short and J 0 bases short, with 13 bases between. Germline assignment: CDR1 SEHNR and CDR2 FQNEAQ (reference sequence). The DNA of the CDR3 is TGTGCCAGCACCTCTACAGGGAACTCCTATAATTCACCCCTCCACTTT. As protein: CASTSTGNSYNSPLHF.

This clone was recorded once. This sequence joins TRBV27 and TRBJ1-2, with TRBD1 as a possible D gene (6 bases). CDR1 MNHEY and CDR2 SMNVEV come from the germline V gene (reference sequence). V lost 2 bases, J lost 5 bases, and 12 bases lay in between. This CDR3 has 14 residues. The CDR3 reads CASSLTRGFYGYTF. The CDR3 nucleotides are TGTGCCAGCAGTTTAACCAGGGGATTTTATGGCTACACCTTC.

This chain joins TRBV18 and TRBJ1-1, with D tentatively TRBD1 (6 bases). The CDR3 covers 14 residues. Deletions cut 3 bases from V and 4 bases from J, with 12 bases between. CDR1 is KGHSH, CDR2 LQKENI, per germline. The CDR3 sequence is CASSPQGKGTEAFF. The CDR3 DNA sequence: TGTGCCAGCTCACCCCAGGGGAAAGGCACTGAAGCTTTCTTT.

This CDR3 is CASSPPLRGPTVGANYGYTF. CDR3 sequence (DNA): TGCGCCAGCAGCCCACCTTTGAGGGGGCCTACCGTCGGGGCTAACTATGGCTACACCTTC. V is TRBV4-1 and J is TRBJ1-2; 7 bases align to TRBD1. With 4 bases clipped from V and 0 bases from J, the junction kept 20 bases outside the gene matches. The length of the CDR3 is 20 residues. Looked up from germline, CDR1 is MGHRA and CDR2 is YSYEKL.

V is TRBV5-1 and J is TRBJ2-3; D is unclear. The V end was cut by 4 bases, the J end by 1 base, with 16 bases between. This CDR3 is built from 16 residues. The germline CDR1 and CDR2 sequences are SGHRS and YFSETQ. CDR3 protein: CASSQIADGGTDTQYF. The CDR3 DNA reads TGCGCCAGCAGCCAGATAGCAGACGGAGGCACAGATACGCAGTATTTT.

The J gene is TRBJ1-2, the V gene TRBV5-8; 7 nucleotides align to TRBD1. The germline V gene encodes CDR1 SGHTS and CDR2 YDEGEE. The CDR3 length is 17 residues. V shed 0 bases, J shed 0 bases, and the junction held 8 bases outside the gene matches. This chain's CDR3 is CASSLAFRQGANYGYTF. The CDR3 bases are TGTGCCAGCAGCTTGGCCTTCCGGCAGGGGGCTAACTATGGCTACACCTTC.

This sequence joins TRBV2 and TRBJ2-7; 11 bases agree with TRBD1. Trimming removed 5 bases from V and 4 bases from J; junction bases left unmatched: 7. The germline V gene encodes CDR1 SNHLY and CDR2 FYNNEI. The CDR3 loop spans 15 amino acids. In DNA form, the CDR3 reads TGTGCCAGCAGTACCGCCGGGACAGGGGGTTACGAGCAGTACTTC. Its translation: CASSTAGTGGYEQYF.

V gene TRBV4-1 combines with J gene TRBJ2-7, with 9 bases fitting TRBD1. V shed 0 bases and J 5 bases; nucleotides not matched to a gene: 5. This CDR3 is built from 15 residues. Germline CDR1 reads MGHRA; CDR2 reads YSYEKL. The CDR3 protein is CASSQEGQGIHEQYF. Written as DNA, the CDR3 is TGCGCCAGCAGCCAAGAGGGACAGGGTATCCACGAGCAGTACTTC.

The V gene is TRBV9, the J gene TRBJ1-1; D possibly corresponds to TRBD1 (6 bases). Trimming pared 3 bases from V and 0 bases from J, leaving 9 bases between. The CDR3 is 14 residues long. In germline, CDR1 is SGDLS, CDR2 YYNGEE. The CDR3 region has the DNA TGTGCCAGCAGCGACGGGACACTGAACACTGAAGCTTTCTTT. Translation gives CASSDGTLNTEAFF.